The sequence of this T cell receptor (beta chain) was determined in a study of T cell repertoires in cytomegalovirus infection. Study information: Well-studied HLA-B-restricted epitopes and recently identified HLA-C-restricted epitopes of CMV were both used in the study. CMV infection and matching HLA type were both indicated by public TCR beta signatures.

With regard to this clonotype: The antigen is undetermined.

Trimming removed 5 bases at V and 4 bases at J, with 15 bases between. CDR3 size: 14 residues. Overall study findings and caveats: HLA-C-restricted CMV-specific TCR beta clonotypes prevailed in the ex vivo response.

TCRdb itself ran the reads through MiXCR, one entry per CDR3 protein. Counted here are some 700,000 distinct CDR3 sequences, roughly 30% occurring once; the ten biggest clones make up around a sixth. This sequence joins TRBV12-3 or TRBV12-4 and TRBJ2-7; no clear D. This clonotype originated in a human donor in good health (CMV status not recorded). Some clones in this sample may be carry-over from other donors' samples. The sample here was cultured PBMCs, taken from culture after CMV antigen stimulation. The CDR3 reads CASSPDGPLYEQYF. Here the CDR3 DNA reads TGTGCCAGCAGTCCCGACGGGCCCCTATACGAGCAGTACTTC.